A single sample gave rise to the 25 T cell receptor beta chains below, sequenced in a study of CD8 T cells in Susac syndrome. Reverse transcription of about 0.5 to 1 ug RNA was performed with random hexamers. TCRdb analysed the immunoSEQ multiplex PCR reads with MiXCR anew, one entry per CDR3 protein. This repertoire shows about 83,000 distinct CDR3 sequences, 85% to 95% found once; its top ten account for 0.45% to 0.5%. Sequenced material: CD8+ T cells from PBMCs. These receptors all stem from a human donor with Susac syndrome.

The gene calls are TRBV12-3 or TRBV12-4 and TRBJ1-2; D may be TRBD1 (6 bases). The CDR3 runs to 17 residues. V lost 8 bases and J 0 bases, leaving 22 bases between the germline ends. The CDR3 protein is CASLAGVSGQPNYGYTF. Written as DNA, the CDR3 is TGTGCCAGCCTGGCGGGAGTGTCGGGACAACCTAACTATGGCTACACCTTC.

The rearrangement uses TRBV20-1 and TRBJ2-2; possible D gene TRBD1, 5 bases. Germline V lookup: CDR1 DFQATT, CDR2 SNEGSKA (reference sequence). V was cut by 5 bases and J by 1 base, with 17 bases left in between. The CDR3 totals 16 residues. CDR3 residues: CSARSKGRVNTGELFF. Written as DNA, the CDR3 is TGCAGTGCTCGATCTAAGGGCAGGGTGAACACCGGGGAGCTGTTTTTT.

The chain has TRBV20-1 and TRBJ1-1; D remains unclear. The ends were cut back, 0 bases at V and 1 base at J, with 12 bases in the middle. The germline V gene encodes CDR1 DFQATT and CDR2 SNEGSKA (reference sequence). The CDR3 covers 15 residues. CDR3 in amino acids: CSARDFLTWNTEAFF. In nucleotides, the CDR3 is TGCAGTGCTAGAGACTTTTTGACTTGGAACACTGAAGCTTTCTTT.

This chain connects TRBV20-1 to TRBJ2-7; 8 bases match TRBD2. Germline loops: CDR1 DFQATT, CDR2 SNEGSKA (reference sequence). Trimming removed 0 bases from V and 6 bases from J; junction bases left unmatched: 4. The CDR3 runs to 13 residues. CDR3 nucleotides: TGCAGTGCTAGAGATCGGGGGGGGCCCGAGCAGTACTTC. Protein: CSARDRGGPEQYF.

This chain links TRBV23-1 with TRBJ1-1; D gene uncertain. TRBV23-1 is an open reading frame, and its role is uncertain. This CDR3 comprises 13 residues. V lost 0 bases to trimming and J lost 3 bases, with 5 bases between them. The CDR3 here is CASSQSEHTEAFF. The CDR3 DNA is TGCGCCAGCAGTCAATCGGAACACACTGAAGCTTTCTTT.

The chain links TRBV27 to TRBJ1-2; possibly TRBD1 for D (6 bases). Between the trimmed V and J ends, which lost 2 bases and 7 bases, there was a span of 11 bases. Germline CDR1 MNHEY, CDR2 SMNVEV (reference sequence). This CDR3 has 13 residues. In nucleotides, the CDR3 is TGTGCCAGCAGTTTAGGCGGGGGGCGTGGCTACACCTTC. Residues: CASSLGGGRGYTF.

This clonotype appeared once. This chain joins TRBV2 and TRBJ2-7; weak D call: TRBD1 (6 bases). Per germline, CDR1 SNHLY and CDR2 FYNNEI. CDR3 length: 15 amino acids. Trimming took 7 bases from V and 1 from J, leaving 17 bases between them. The CDR3 sequence: CASKAIGTRSYEQYF. For the CDR3, the DNA is TGTGCCAGCAAGGCCATCGGGACAAGATCCTACGAGCAGTACTTC.

This chain uses TRBV29-1 with TRBJ2-5, with D possibly TRBD1 on 6 matching bases. This CDR3 has 14 residues. V lost 4 bases and J 3 bases, leaving 15 bases between the germline ends. Germline CDR1 and CDR2: SQVTM and ANQGSEA. The CDR3 reads CSVAGQTGKETQYF. Here the CDR3 DNA reads TGCAGCGTTGCGGGACAAACGGGGAAAGAGACCCAGTACTTC.

The chain carries TRBV7-2 and TRBJ2-6; D is uncertain. Germline loops: CDR1 SGHTA, CDR2 FQGNSA. The V gene lost 5 bases and the J gene lost 4 bases, with 9 bases spanning the gap. The CDR3 is 14 amino acids. In DNA, the CDR3 is TGTGCCAGCAGCCTTACGACAGGGGCCAACGTCCTGACTTTC. The encoded protein is CASSLTTGANVLTF.

Written as DNA, the CDR3 is TGTGCCAGCAGCCAAGCAGAATACCACAGGGGGCAAGAGACCCAGTACTTC. This sequence encodes CASSQAEYHRGQETQYF. The genes are TRBV14 and TRBJ2-5, with TRBD1 identical over 8 bases. The CDR3 is 17 amino acids. Germline CDR1 reads SGHDN; CDR2 reads FVKESK. Trimming removed 1 base from V and 2 bases from J; junction bases left unmatched: 9.

The V gene is TRBV7-9, the J gene TRBJ1-1; 9 bases map to TRBD1. Unmatched junction bases numbered 6, after V lost 4 bases and J lost 6 bases. CDR3 length: 14 amino acids. Germline loops: CDR1 SEHNR, CDR2 FQNEAQ (reference sequence). CDR3 DNA sequence: TGTGCCAGCAGCTCGGGACAGGGACTATCTGAAGCTTTCTTT. It translates to CASSSGQGLSEAFF.

This chain links TRBV29-1 with TRBJ2-5; tentatively, D is TRBD1 or TRBD2 (5 bases each). This CDR3 spans 13 amino acids. Looked up from germline, CDR1 is SQVTM and CDR2 is ANQGSEA. The germline V and J ends were trimmed by 1 base and 5 bases, with 11 bases remaining between them. CDR3 nucleotides: TGCAGCGTTGAAGTGAGGGGCGGCGAGACCCAGTACTTC. It translates to CSVEVRGGETQYF.

The rearrangement links TRBV29-1 to TRBJ2-1; D is unresolved. Trimming cost V 2 bases and J 0 bases, with 8 bases left between them. The CDR3 extends over 14 amino acids. Germline V gives CDR1 SQVTM, CDR2 ANQGSEA. The CDR3: CSVERRSSYNEQFF. DNA of the CDR3: TGCAGCGTTGAAAGAAGGAGCTCCTACAATGAGCAGTTCTTC.

The V and J genes are TRBV5-1 and TRBJ2-1, with 12 bases that match TRBD2. V was clipped by 0 bases and J by 8 bases; unmatched bases: 3. This CDR3 has 15 residues. Germline V gives CDR1 SGHRS, CDR2 YFSETQ. The CDR3 is CASSLESSGRDEQFF. In DNA form, the CDR3 reads TGCGCCAGCAGCTTGGAGTCTAGCGGGAGGGATGAGCAGTTCTTC.

This clonotype was picked up a small number of times. The rearrangement joins TRBV4-1 to TRBJ2-3; D call uncertain. CDR3 length equals 12 residues. From germline, CDR1 is MGHRA and CDR2 YSYEKL. Trimming left V 1 base short and J 4 bases short, with 3 bases between. This CDR3 is CASSQGADTQYF. CDR3 coding DNA: TGCGCCAGCAGCCAAGGGGCAGATACGCAGTATTTT.

This clonotype was seen once. This chain joins TRBV2 and TRBJ2-1; 8 bases align to TRBD2. CDR1 is SNHLY, CDR2 FYNNEI, per germline. There are 15 residues in the CDR3. The J segment lost 5 bases and the V segment lost 1 base, leaving 4 bases of the junction unmatched. The CDR3 bases are TGTGCCAGCAGTGAAGGGCAAGCGGGAGACAATGAGCAGTTCTTC. This translates into CASSEGQAGDNEQFF.

This chain joins TRBV24-1 and TRBJ2-5; a weak D match, TRBD1 (5 bases). V lost 0 bases to trimming and J lost 3 bases, with 10 bases between them. The CDR3 runs to 15 residues. CDR1 is KGHDR and CDR2 is SFDVKD in the germline V gene. The CDR3 here is CATSDLQGLKETQYF. The CDR3 DNA sequence: TGTGCCACCAGTGATTTGCAGGGTCTCAAAGAGACCCAGTACTTC.

The chain combines TRBV5-1 with TRBJ1-1; 7 bases line up with TRBD1. CDR1 SGHRS and CDR2 YFSETQ come from the germline V gene. The CDR3 sequence is 15 residues long. The trim removed 4 bases at V and 5 bases at J, leaving 11 bases unmatched. The CDR3 here is CASSGTDRPGTEAFF. As DNA, the CDR3 is TGCGCCAGCAGCGGAACGGACAGGCCGGGGACTGAAGCTTTCTTT.

This chain's CDR3 is CASSLRAQETQYF. The CDR3 DNA reads as TGTGCCAGCAGCTTGCGAGCACAAGAGACCCAGTACTTC. This chain links TRBV7-9 with TRBJ2-5; no clear D gene. This CDR3 comprises 13 residues. CDR1 is SEHNR, CDR2 FQNEAQ, per germline (reference sequence). V shed 3 bases and J shed 2 bases, with 7 bases lying between them.

The genes are TRBV20-1 and TRBJ2-5; the D call may be TRBD1 or TRBD2 (6 bases each). This CDR3 is built from 15 residues. Germline values: CDR1 DFQATT, CDR2 SNEGSKA (reference sequence). The ends were cut back, 0 bases at V and 4 bases at J, with 15 bases in the middle. DNA for the CDR3: TGCAGTGCTAGAGATTTGGGCAGGGGAGGAGAGACCCAGTACTTC. It is translated as CSARDLGRGGETQYF.

Only a few counts were recorded for this clonotype. The CDR3 spells CSVTPGGVNEQFF. CDR3 coding DNA: TGCAGCGTTACCCCGGGAGGGGTGAATGAGCAGTTCTTC. This chain joins TRBV29-1 and TRBJ2-1, with TRBD2 matching 8 bases. The germline gives CDR1 SQVTM, CDR2 ANQGSEA. This CDR3 region has 13 residues. V lost 5 bases, J lost 7 bases, and 7 bases stayed unmatched.

The chain links TRBV13 to TRBJ1-1; D gene unclear. The CDR3 extends over 11 amino acids. From germline, CDR1 is PRHDT and CDR2 FYEKMQ (reference sequence). V shed 11 bases and J shed 6 bases, with 13 bases lying between them. CDR3 residues: CALGGGAEAFF. The CDR3 nucleotides are TGTGCCCTAGGAGGCGGCGCTGAAGCTTTCTTT.

V usage is TRBV2 and J usage is TRBJ2-1, with TRBD2 identical over 10 bases. This CDR3 comprises 18 residues. Trimming at V came to 3 bases and at J to 2 bases, leaving 10 bases not matched to a gene. Germline V CDR1 and CDR2: SNHLY, FYNNEI. The CDR3 nucleotides read TGTGCCAGCAGTGACCTAGCGGGAGTTCAAGGGGCCTACAATGAGCAGTTCTTC. This codes for CASSDLAGVQGAYNEQFF.

The V gene is TRBV27, the J gene TRBJ1-5; 7 bases agree with TRBD1. This CDR3 region has 18 residues. The germline CDR1 and CDR2 sequences are MNHEY and SMNVEV (reference sequence). V was pared by 5 bases and J by 0 bases, with 13 bases of the junction left unmatched. In nucleotides, the CDR3 is TGTGCCAGCAGTCTATACGGGGACGGGACAGCTAGCAATCAGCCCCAGCATTTT. Encoded protein: CASSLYGDGTASNQPQHF.

The rearrangement uses TRBV12-3 or TRBV12-4 and TRBJ2-1; the D is unclear. With 6 bases removed from V and 10 bases from J, the gap between germline ends came to 10 bases. The CDR3 runs 11 residues. The CDR3 is CASSRNREQFF. The CDR3 nucleotides are TGTGCCAGCAGCCGTAACCGGGAGCAGTTCTTC.